These 28 T cell receptor beta chains originate from one sample sequenced in a study of CD8 T cells in Susac syndrome. An amount of RNA that ranged from roughly 0.45 to 1 ug was reverse transcribed with random hexamers. TCRdb analysed the immunoSEQ multiplex PCR reads with MiXCR anew, one entry per CDR3 protein. The data show 200,000 to 250,000 distinct CDR3 sequences, over 90% seen once. The source material was CD4+ T cells from PBMCs. Receptors were obtained from a human donor with Susac syndrome.

There are a few counts of this clonotype. V is TRBV5-4 and J is TRBJ1-2, with no clear D. The CDR3 totals 13 residues. Germline CDR1 reads SGHNT; CDR2 reads YYREEE (reference sequence). V lost 1 base and J lost 4, with 8 bases in between. The CDR3 protein is CASSLTDFYGYTF. The CDR3 DNA is TGTGCCAGCAGCTTGACAGATTTCTATGGCTACACCTTC.

This clonotype was detected once. This chain connects TRBV20-1 to TRBJ1-6; TRBD1 might be the D (6 bases). This CDR3 comprises 17 residues. Trimming pared 5 bases from V and 0 bases from J, leaving 17 bases between. Germline loops: CDR1 DFQATT, CDR2 SNEGSKA (reference sequence). The CDR3 region is CSAPDRRESSYNSPLHF. The CDR3 DNA reads TGCAGTGCTCCCGACAGGCGGGAAAGCTCCTATAATTCACCCCTCCACTTT.

The CDR3 here is CASSRDEPGELFF. The CDR3, as DNA: TGCGCCAGCAGCCGGGACGAACCCGGGGAGCTGTTTTTT. The V call is TRBV4-1, the J call TRBJ2-2; D may correspond to TRBD1 or TRBD2 (5 bases each). This CDR3 comprises 13 residues. CDR1 is MGHRA, CDR2 YSYEKL, per germline. Deletions cut 4 bases from V and 6 bases from J, with 9 bases between.

This sequence joins TRBV27 and TRBJ1-1; D unresolved. The CDR3 spans 14 residues. Trimming cost V 0 bases and J 0 bases, with 5 bases left between them. Germline lookup yields CDR1 MNHEY and CDR2 SMNVEV (reference sequence). The CDR3 loop is CASSLSTMNTEAFF. In DNA, the CDR3 is TGTGCCAGCAGTTTATCTACCATGAACACTGAAGCTTTCTTT.

This chain joins TRBV5-1 and TRBJ1-2, with TRBD1 matching 9 bases. The germline CDR1 and CDR2 sequences are SGHRS and YFSETQ. The J segment lost 5 bases and the V segment lost 0 bases, leaving 5 bases of the junction unmatched. CDR3 length: 15 residues. The CDR3 loop is CASSLEKQGAYGYTF. CDR3 bases: TGCGCCAGCAGCTTGGAGAAACAGGGGGCGTATGGCTACACCTTC.

The chain is built from TRBV4-3 and TRBJ2-7; a weak D match, TRBD2 (5 bases). Germline CDR1 is LGHNA and CDR2 is YSLEER. This CDR3 comprises 13 residues. The V and J ends lost 1 base and 6 bases respectively, with 10 bases between them. The CDR3 region has the DNA TGCGCCAGCAGCCAAGGGAGGACCTTCGAGCAGTACTTC. Translation: CASSQGRTFEQYF.

The rearrangement joins TRBV12-3 or TRBV12-4 to TRBJ1-1; 7 bases are shared with TRBD1. J was trimmed by 0 bases and V by 6 bases; bases with no gene match: 7. The CDR3 sequence is 15 residues long. In DNA, the CDR3 is TGTGCCAGCAGCTTCGGGGACAGAGTGAACACTGAAGCTTTCTTT. Translated, it gives CASSFGDRVNTEAFF.

The chain employs TRBV7-2 and TRBJ2-7; D uncertain. Germline values: CDR1 SGHTA, CDR2 FQGNSA. The CDR3 is made up of 13 amino acids. The germline V and J ends were trimmed by 1 base and 5 bases, with 9 bases remaining between them. The CDR3 nucleotides are TGTGCCAGCAGCTTAGAACGGCAAGACGAGCAGTACTTC. Its translation: CASSLERQDEQYF. The variable domain in full, completed from reference TRBV7-2 and TRBJ2-7, reads GAGVSQSPSNKVTEKGKDVELRCDPISGHTALYWYRQSLGQGLEFLIYFQGNSAPDKSGLPSDRFSAERTGGSVSTLTIQRTQQEDSAVYLCASSLERQDEQYFGPGTRLTVT.

This chain links TRBV6-2 or TRBV6-3 with TRBJ2-3; 8 bases map to TRBD2. V was pared by 0 bases and J by 5 bases, with 4 bases of the junction left unmatched. Per the germline V gene, CDR1 is MNHEY and CDR2 is SVGEGT. The CDR3 extends over 15 amino acids. CDR3 protein: CASSYSAGVQDTQYF. CDR3 nucleotide sequence: TGTGCCAGCAGTTACTCAGCGGGGGTACAAGATACGCAGTATTTT.

This chain joins TRBV5-1 and TRBJ2-3; possible D gene TRBD2, 5 bases. This CDR3 comprises 14 residues. Trimming took off 5 bases at V and 3 bases at J, with 13 bases between the two ends. Germline loops: CDR1 SGHRS, CDR2 YFSETQ. The CDR3 DNA reads TGCGCCAGCAGATTGATCGGGATAACAGATACGCAGTATTTT. Amino acid sequence: CASRLIGITDTQYF.

This chain joins TRBV30 and TRBJ1-2; D unclear. Looked up from germline, CDR1 is GTSNPN and CDR2 is SVGIG (reference sequence). The CDR3 consists of 15 residues. Trimming pared 0 bases from V and 7 bases from J, leaving 18 bases between. CDR3 sequence reads: CAWSVRRSLTRGYTF. CDR3 DNA sequence: TGTGCCTGGAGTGTACGTCGTTCGCTGACTCGTGGCTACACCTTC.

This chain joins TRBV20-1 and TRBJ1-1; TRBD1 might be the D (5 bases). Per the germline V gene, CDR1 is DFQATT and CDR2 is SNEGSKA (reference sequence). The CDR3 extends over 16 amino acids. V lost 6 bases and J lost 0, with 20 bases in between. Written as DNA, the CDR3 is TGCAGTGCCAAGAACTATCGAGGGGTCATGAACACTGAAGCTTTCTTT. Residues: CSAKNYRGVMNTEAFF.

The rearrangement links TRBV7-3 to TRBJ2-6; the D gene could be TRBD1 or TRBD2 (7 bases each). The V end lost 10 bases, the J end lost 1 base, and 20 bases lay between the germline ends. Germline lookup yields CDR1 SGHTA and CDR2 FQGTGA. The CDR3 has 17 residues. Written as DNA, the CDR3 is TGTGCCACCTCCCCGCAGGGGGGGGGTTCTGGGGCCAACGTCCTGACTTTC. As protein: CATSPQGGGSGANVLTF. Using reference TRBV7-3 and TRBJ2-6 for the parts outside the CDR3, the full variable domain is GAGVSQTPSNKVTEKGKYVELRCDPISGHTALYWYRQSLGQGPEFLIYFQGTGAADDSGLPNDRFFAVRPEGSVSTLKIQRTERGDSAVYLCATSPQGGGSGANVLTFGAGSRLTVL.

The V gene is TRBV12-3 or TRBV12-4, the J gene TRBJ2-1; D remains ambiguous. The CDR3 is made up of 11 amino acids. V was cut by 3 bases and J by 7 bases, with 4 bases left in between. The CDR3: CASSFGNEQFF. CDR3 DNA: TGTGCCAGCAGTTTCGGGAATGAGCAGTTCTTC.

The rearrangement links TRBV12-3 or TRBV12-4 to TRBJ1-2, with a weak D call TRBD1 (5 bases). CDR3 length equals 15 residues. Trimming stripped 5 bases from V and 5 bases from J, with 18 bases between. The CDR3 region has the DNA TGTGCCAGCAGTCTAATCACGGGGCCCTCTTATGGCTACACCTTC. Its protein product is CASSLITGPSYGYTF.

V gene TRBV6-5 combines with J gene TRBJ1-5, with TRBD1 matching over 7 bases. Looked up from germline, CDR1 is MNHEY and CDR2 is SVGAGI. With V trimmed by 4 bases and J by 1 base, 4 bases remained unmatched. The CDR3 contains 15 residues. In nucleotides, the CDR3 is TGTGCCAGCAGTTTCGACAGGGTAAGCAATCAGCCCCAGCATTTT. Its protein is CASSFDRVSNQPQHF.

The rearrangement links TRBV24-1 to TRBJ2-3; D call uncertain. This CDR3 has 13 residues. Trimming stripped 3 bases from V and 4 bases from J, with 7 bases between. In germline, CDR1 is KGHDR, CDR2 SFDVKD. The CDR3 nucleotides are TGTGCCACCAGTGATCCCCCCTCAGATACGCAGTATTTT. Its translation: CATSDPPSDTQYF.

The chain joins TRBV3-1 to TRBJ1-5; 8 nucleotides align to TRBD1. The V segment lost 4 bases and the J segment 8 bases; nucleotides outside the gene matches: 13. Germline assignment: CDR1 LGHDT and CDR2 YNNKEL (reference sequence). CDR3 length: 16 residues. CDR3 loop: CASSLSGTGIHEPQHF. The CDR3 DNA sequence: TGTGCCAGCAGCCTTTCCGGGACAGGAATTCATGAGCCCCAGCATTTT.

The rearrangement uses TRBV12-5 and TRBJ1-1; D is unresolved. CDR3 length equals 13 residues. Germline CDR1 LGHNT, CDR2 FRNRAP. V lost 7 bases and J lost 1, with 10 bases in between. The CDR3 bases are TGTGCTAGTGCCGGGAGGCGGAACACTGAAGCTTTCTTT. Protein product: CASAGRRNTEAFF.

V is TRBV20-1 and J is TRBJ1-5; perhaps TRBD1 as D (6 bases). Germline CDR1 reads DFQATT; CDR2 reads SNEGSKA (reference sequence). This CDR3 is built from 18 residues. V was shortened by 1 base and J by 7 bases, with 26 bases between the two germline ends. This chain's CDR3 is CSARGREPPTGRGQPQHF. CDR3 bases: TGCAGTGCTAGAGGACGTGAACCTCCCACAGGGCGGGGACAGCCCCAGCATTTT.

This chain's CDR3 is CASSQERRPGQYF. The CDR3 nucleotides read TGTGCCAGCAGCCAGGAAAGGAGACCGGGGCAGTACTTC. V gene TRBV3-1 combines with J gene TRBJ2-5; D possibly corresponds to TRBD2 (5 bases). The ends were cut back, 3 bases at V and 11 bases at J, with 16 bases in the middle. CDR1 LGHDT and CDR2 YNNKEL come from the germline V gene (reference sequence). CDR3 length: 13 amino acids.

V usage is TRBV12-3 or TRBV12-4 and J usage is TRBJ2-7, with D possibly being TRBD1 (6 bases). This CDR3 has 15 residues. The V end lost 7 bases, the J end lost 0 bases, and 16 bases lay between the germline ends. CDR3 residues: CASTGTGLRSYEQYF. CDR3 nucleotide sequence: TGTGCCAGCACCGGAACAGGGTTACGCTCCTACGAGCAGTACTTC.

The DNA for the CDR3 is TGCGCCAGCAGCCAAGGGCCCTCTGGAAACACCATATATTTT. Amino acids: CASSQGPSGNTIYF. This chain uses TRBV4-1 with TRBJ1-3; D is uncertain. CDR3 length: 14 residues. Germline V gene sequence: CDR1 MGHRA, CDR2 YSYEKL. The V and J ends lost 1 base and 0 bases respectively, with 4 bases between them.

The rearrangement links TRBV4-2 to TRBJ1-2; 11 bases agree with TRBD1. The CDR3 is 17 amino acids. The germline CDR1 and CDR2 sequences are LGHNA and YNFKEQ. Unmatched junction bases numbered 5, after V lost 1 base and J lost 1 base. The CDR3 sequence: CASSQGTGGAGNYGYTF. The CDR3 DNA follows: TGTGCCAGCAGCCAAGGGACAGGGGGCGCTGGTAACTATGGCTACACCTTC.

The J gene is TRBJ1-2, the V gene TRBV6-2 or TRBV6-3; D remains ambiguous. This CDR3 is built from 14 residues. Trimming removed 2 bases from V and 5 bases from J, with 12 bases in between. Germline V lookup: CDR1 MNHEY, CDR2 SVGEGT. Written as DNA, the CDR3 is TGTGCCAGCAGTTACCAGGCGGCAGTATATGGCTACACCTTC. Translation: CASSYQAAVYGYTF.

This chain uses TRBV7-9 with TRBJ1-2; D not certain. CDR3 length equals 13 residues. Trimming pared 5 bases from V and 4 bases from J, leaving 11 bases between. Germline lookup yields CDR1 SEHNR and CDR2 FQNEAQ (reference sequence). Written as DNA, the CDR3 is TGTGCCAGCAGCACCGGATCCACCTATGGCTACACCTTC. Its protein product is CASSTGSTYGYTF.

The V and J genes are TRBV2 and TRBJ2-7; D unresolved. Trimming took 8 bases from V and 0 from J, leaving 14 bases between them. CDR1 and CDR2 from the germline V gene are SNHLY and FYNNEI. This CDR3 is 14 amino acids long. CDR3 sequence: CASERTLSSYEQYF. As DNA, the CDR3 is TGTGCCAGCGAGAGGACGTTAAGCTCCTACGAGCAGTACTTC.

V and J are TRBV7-2 and TRBJ2-3, with no clear D. The germline V gene has CDR1 SGHTA and CDR2 FQGNSA. The CDR3 is 13 residues long. The V end lost 1 base, the J end lost 5 bases, and 7 bases lay between the germline ends. The CDR3, as DNA: TGTGCCAGCAGCTTAGTGGTGGGAGATACGCAGTATTTT. This codes for CASSLVVGDTQYF.